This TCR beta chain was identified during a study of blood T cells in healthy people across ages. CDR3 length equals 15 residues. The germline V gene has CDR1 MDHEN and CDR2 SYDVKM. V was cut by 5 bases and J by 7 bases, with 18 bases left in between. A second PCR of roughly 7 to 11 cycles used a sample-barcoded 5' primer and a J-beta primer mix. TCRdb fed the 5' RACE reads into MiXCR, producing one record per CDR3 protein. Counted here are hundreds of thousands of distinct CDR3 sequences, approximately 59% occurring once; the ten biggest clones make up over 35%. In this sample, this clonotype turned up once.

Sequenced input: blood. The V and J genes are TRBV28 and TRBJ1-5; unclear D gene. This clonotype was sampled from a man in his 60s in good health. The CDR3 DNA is TGTGCCAGCAGTGTTATGGTCGGGGTATTCCAGCCCCAGCATTTT. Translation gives CASSVMVGVFQPQHF.